These T cell receptor beta chains were read from a single sample in a study of T cells in Graves' hyperthyroidism and ophthalmopathy. One entry per CDR3 protein, called by TCRdb with MiXCR from the multiplex PCR reads. The table lists a few hundred thousand distinct CDR3 sequences, approximately 12% of them singletons. Sequenced input: blood. The receptor source for this set is a man younger than 40 with Graves' hyperthyroidism that later progressed to Graves' ophthalmopathy. Both conserved end residues are part of each CDR3. Each record gives: clone size, J gene, V gene, D gene, CDR3 DNA, CDR3 protein. The D gene is left open where the match is weak. The listing skips clone size in some rows; elsewhere it reads once, few, many or a size class.

>many|TRBJ2-1|TRBV3-1|.
TGTGCCAGCAGCCGTCAGGGGCAGTCGTCCAATGAGCAGTTCTTC
CASSRQGQSSNEQFF
>.|TRBJ2-2|TRBV12-5|TRBD1
TGTGCTAGTGGTCAGGGACAGGGCAGCGGGGAGCTGTTTTTT
CASGQGQGSGELFF
>.|TRBJ2-3|TRBV30|TRBD2
TGTGCCTGGAGTCGGGGGGGGGCCAGCACAGATACGCAGTATTTT
CAWSRGGASTDTQYF
>many|TRBJ2-5|TRBV18|.
TGTGCCAGCTCACCAGCCGGGACGCCAAAAGAGACCCAGTACTTC
CASSPAGTPKETQYF
>many|TRBJ1-1|TRBV29-1|TRBD1
TGCAGCGCGGAACAGGGGATGAACACTGAAGCTTTCTTT
CSAEQGMNTEAFF
>.|TRBJ1-4|TRBV27|TRBD1
TGTGCCAGCAGTGGGACCGGGACAGGGGGGCCTTGGGGTGAAAAACTGTTTTTT
CASSGTGTGGPWGEKLFF
>many|TRBJ2-1|TRBV20-1|TRBD1
TGCAGTGCTCCAGACAGGGTAGCCTACAATGAGCAGTTCTTC
CSAPDRVAYNEQFF
>many|TRBJ1-5|TRBV6-1|.
TGTGCCAGCAGTGAATTGGGAAGTGGCAATCAGCCCCAGCATTTT
CASSELGSGNQPQHF
>few|TRBJ2-5|TRBV7-8|.
TGTGCCAGCAGCTTAGAGACAACCCAAGAGACCCAGTACTTC
CASSLETTQETQYF
>many|TRBJ1-5|TRBV2|.
TGTGCCAGCAGTGAAGGGGGAGGGTTTGGCAATCAGCCCCAGCATTTT
CASSEGGGFGNQPQHF
>many|TRBJ2-3|TRBV12-3/TRBV12-4|.
TGTGCCAGCAGTCTACTAGGGATAAGCACAGATACGCAGTATTTT
CASSLLGISTDTQYF
>.|TRBJ1-4|TRBV19|.
TGTGCCAGTAGTATCGTCGACATCCCAACTAATGAAAAACTGTTTTTT
CASSIVDIPTNEKLFF
>many|TRBJ1-1|TRBV3-1|.
TGTGCCAGCAGCCACAGGAGTGTTGAAGCTTTCTTT
CASSHRSVEAFF
>few|TRBJ2-7|TRBV10-3|TRBD1
TGTGCCATCAGGGGACAGGGAAGCGAGCAGTACTTC
CAIRGQGSEQYF
>many|TRBJ2-3|TRBV20-1|.
TGCAGTGCTAGAGGTGGCACCAGCACAGATACGCAGTATTTT
CSARGGTSTDTQYF
>.|TRBJ1-1|TRBV18|TRBD1
TGTGCCAGCTCACTATCCAGGGGGCTAATATCTCGAGGCACTGAAGCTTTCTTT
CASSLSRGLISRGTEAFF
>many|TRBJ2-7|TRBV2|.
TGTGCCAGCAGTATAGTGAGAGGGCGGAACCTTTACGAGCAGTACTTC
CASSIVRGRNLYEQYF
>.|TRBJ1-5|TRBV4-1|.
TGCGCCAGCAGCCAAGATCTTGGACGGCTCAATCAGCCCCAGCATTTT
CASSQDLGRLNQPQHF
>.|TRBJ2-1|TRBV6-1|.
TGTGCCACCTCACATGGGGGGGCAGGGGGTGTGAATGAGCAGTTCTTC
CATSHGGAGGVNEQFF
>.|TRBJ1-2|TRBV5-6|.
TGTGCCAGCAGCTTCCAAGAATACTATGGCTACACCTTC
CASSFQEYYGYTF
>few|TRBJ1-2|TRBV7-9|.
TGTGCCAGCATGCCCCAATATTGGGGCCCGAACTATGGCTACACCTTC
CASMPQYWGPNYGYTF
>.|TRBJ1-2|TRBV29-1|.
TGCAGCGTCCAGGGATTGGACTATGGCTACACCTTC
CSVQGLDYGYTF
>many|TRBJ2-7|TRBV5-1|.
TGCGCCAGCAGCTCTACAGGAGTATCCTACGAGCAGTACTTC
CASSSTGVSYEQYF
>.|TRBJ2-7|TRBV7-8|TRBD1
TGTGCCAGCAGCTTAGTGACAGGGGCTCCGTACGAGCAGTACTTC
CASSLVTGAPYEQYF
>.|TRBJ1-4|TRBV5-1|.
TGCGCCAGCAGCTTGGCGGCAGCGGATGAAAAACTGTTTTTT
CASSLAAADEKLFF
>few|TRBJ2-3|TRBV10-3|.
TGTGCCATCAGTGAGTCAAACAGGGCGGATACGCAGTATTTT
CAISESNRADTQYF
>many|TRBJ2-2|TRBV12-3/TRBV12-4|.
TGTGCCAGCAGTTTAGATGGCACAGGGTGGAGCACCGGGGAGCTGTTTTTT
CASSLDGTGWSTGELFF
>few|TRBJ1-6|TRBV11-2|TRBD1
TGTGCCAGCAGCCCCCGGGACAGGGGGGCAACCATTAATTCACCCCTCCACTTT
CASSPRDRGATINSPLHF
>many|TRBJ2-5|TRBV27|TRBD2
TGTGCCAGCAGTTTATCCCCAGCGGGGCTACAAGAGACCCAGTACTTC
CASSLSPAGLQETQYF
>few|TRBJ1-2|TRBV4-1|.
TGCGCCAGCAGCCAAGCCAAGGGGAGGGACTATGGCTACACCTTC
CASSQAKGRDYGYTF
>many|TRBJ2-1|TRBV18|.
TGTGCCAGCTCACCACGACCGGGACTTGATGGTAGTGAGCAGTTCTTC
CASSPRPGLDGSEQFF
>many|TRBJ2-5|TRBV27|.
TGTGCCAGCAGTGGTACAGGGTTTGAGTTTGAGACCCAGTACTTC
CASSGTGFEFETQYF
>many|TRBJ1-1|TRBV19|.
TGTGCCACCCGACAGGCGAGAACTGAAGCTTTCTTT
CATRQARTEAFF
>.|TRBJ2-7|TRBV12-5|TRBD2
TGTGCTAGTGGTATCATAGCGGGGGGGGCCTACGAGCAGTACTTC
CASGIIAGGAYEQYF
>many|TRBJ1-4|TRBV28|.
TGTGCCAGCAGTTTGACGGGGGCTAATGAAAAACTGTTTTTT
CASSLTGANEKLFF
>.|TRBJ2-3|TRBV6-5|.
TGTGCCAGCAGTTATGGAGTGGGGGATACGCAGTATTTT
CASSYGVGDTQYF
>few|TRBJ2-1|TRBV7-9|.
TGTGCCAGCAGCGCCCCGGGGGTCTCCTACAATGAGCAGTTCTTC
CASSAPGVSYNEQFF
>few|TRBJ1-1|TRBV5-1|.
TGCGCCAGCAGCTTGGTCCCGAACACTGGAGCTTTCTTT
CASSLVPNTGAFF
>.|TRBJ2-5|TRBV9|.
TGTGCCAGCAGCGGGATTTTCGATTCGGAGACCCAGTACTTC
CASSGIFDSETQYF
>many|TRBJ2-3|TRBV11-2|.
TGTGCCAGCAGCCACTATACAGGGCGTGTAAAGGCAGATACGCAGTATTTT
CASSHYTGRVKADTQYF
>many|TRBJ1-5|TRBV5-1|TRBD1
TGCGCCAGCAGCTCGCGACAGGGAGAACAGCCCCAGCATTTT
CASSSRQGEQPQHF
>.|TRBJ2-4|TRBV27|.
TGTGCCAGCAGTTTATCGGGCAAAAACATTCAGTACTTC
CASSLSGKNIQYF
>few|TRBJ2-1|TRBV10-3|.
TGTGCCATCAGTAACGACAGATACAATGAGCAGTTCTTC
CAISNDRYNEQFF
>few|TRBJ1-3|TRBV9|.
TGTGCCAGCAGCGTAGCGGGCAGCTCTGGAAACACCATATATTTT
CASSVAGSSGNTIYF
>.|TRBJ2-3|TRBV5-1|TRBD2
TGCGCCAGCAGCCCTAGCGGGGTGAACACAGATACGCAGTATTTT
CASSPSGVNTDTQYF
>few|TRBJ1-1|TRBV28|TRBD1
TGTGCCAGCAGTCTGTACAGGGGTGAGGCTGAAGCTTTCTTT
CASSLYRGEAEAFF
>many|TRBJ1-1|TRBV28|.
TGTGCCAGCAGTTTTTCCTCTGAAGCTTTCTTT
CASSFSSEAFF
>many|TRBJ1-5|TRBV27|.
TGTGCCAGCTTGGGAGGGAGACCCCTTCTTTCTGGCAATCAGCCCCAGCATTTT
CASLGGRPLLSGNQPQHF
>.|TRBJ1-2|TRBV11-2|.
TGTGTCAGCGGGGATTGGGGGAATAACTATGGCTACACCTTC
CVSGDWGNNYGYTF
>many|TRBJ1-5|TRBV28|.
TGTGCCAGCAGGTTAGGGGGTGGCAATCAGCCCCAGCATTTT
CASRLGGGNQPQHF
>many|TRBJ2-5|TRBV7-3|.
TGTGCCAGCAGCTCCGGTTCAGGGCTAACGGAGACCCAGTACTTC
CASSSGSGLTETQYF
>.|TRBJ2-7|TRBV5-1|.
TGCGCCAGCAGTAGGGACTCCACCAGCTCCTACGAGCAGTACTTC
CASSRDSTSSYEQYF
>many|TRBJ1-1|TRBV30|.
TGTGCCTGGAGCGGCCGGACACCTGACACTGAAGCTTTCTTT
CAWSGRTPDTEAFF
>many|TRBJ2-1|TRBV2|.
TGTGCCAGCAGGGACGTAGCCGGAGGCAATGAGCAGTTCTTC
CASRDVAGGNEQFF
>many|TRBJ1-5|TRBV19|TRBD1
TGTGCCAGTAATGCCGGGACAGGGCCCCATTATAGCAATCAGCCCCAGCATTTT
CASNAGTGPHYSNQPQHF
>.|TRBJ2-7|TRBV7-9|.
TGTGCCAGCAGCTTGGGGGTCAGTAGCTCCTACGAGCAGTACTTC
CASSLGVSSSYEQYF
>many|TRBJ2-7|TRBV20-1|TRBD2
TGCAGTGCTAGATCTTACGGGGGGTCCTCCTACGAGCAGTACTTC
CSARSYGGSSYEQYF
>.|TRBJ2-3|TRBV5-4|.
TGTGCCAGCAGCTACCACGGGGACACAGATACGCCGTATTTT
CASSYHGDTDTPYF
>many|TRBJ1-1|TRBV28|.
TGTGCCAGCAGCCCCGCCGGGAGGAGTTGGGCTTTCTTT
CASSPAGRSWAFF
>.|TRBJ2-7|TRBV20-1|TRBD1
TGCAGTGCTAGTTTTTCGGGACAGGGCTACGAGCAGTACTTC
CSASFSGQGYEQYF